The 9 T cell receptor beta chains below come from one sample, sequenced in a study of blood T cell repertoires in COVID-19. Assay used: immunoSEQ multiplex PCR; TCRdb lists only in-frame clones, some missing. The data hold approximately 480,000 clones, with roughly 90% observed a single time. Input material: PBMCs or T cells enriched from blood (not recorded which). The origin of the receptors is a woman aged 18-29 years who had recovered from COVID-19.

This chain uses TRBV6-5 with TRBJ1-5; D gene ambiguous. In germline, CDR1 is MNHEY, CDR2 SVGAGI. Deletions cut 0 bases from V and 6 bases from J, with 9 bases between. The CDR3 length is 14 residues. Here the CDR3 DNA reads TGTGCCAGCAGTTACTCCGGGTATGGTCAGCCCCAGCATTTT. This codes for CASSYSGYGQPQHF.

The chain links TRBV5-1 to TRBJ2-1; 10 nucleotides match TRBD1. Germline CDR1 reads SGHRS; CDR2 reads YFSETQ. The CDR3 runs 13 residues. V lost 4 bases to trimming and J lost 9 bases; unmatched junction nucleotides: 4. CDR3 in amino acids: CASSGQGEGEQFF. CDR3 sequence (DNA): TGCGCCAGCAGCGGACAGGGGGAGGGTGAGCAGTTCTTC.

The chain carries TRBV6-5 and TRBJ1-5; TRBD1 matches 8 bases. V shed 5 bases and J 5 bases; nucleotides not matched to a gene: 8. CDR1 and CDR2 from the germline V gene are MNHEY and SVGAGI. The CDR3 is 15 amino acids. CDR3 sequence: CASSPSTGADQPQHF. The DNA for the CDR3 is TGTGCCAGCAGTCCTTCGACAGGGGCGGATCAGCCCCAGCATTTT.

CDR3 amino acids: CASSFTLDPSSGANVLTF. CDR3 coding DNA: TGTGCCAGCAGCTTCACTCTAGACCCGAGCTCTGGGGCCAACGTCCTGACTTTC. The genes are TRBV5-6 and TRBJ2-6; D is unclear. The V end lost 2 bases, the J end lost 0 bases, and 15 bases lay between the germline ends. The V gene's germline CDR1 is SGHDT and CDR2 YYEEEE. This CDR3 is built from 18 residues.

The chain carries TRBV5-1 and TRBJ1-2, with TRBD1 identical over 7 bases. CDR3 size: 13 residues. The V gene end was trimmed by 4 bases and the J gene end by 4 bases; junction bases not matched to a gene: 4. CDR1 is SGHRS and CDR2 is YFSETQ in the germline V gene. CDR3 nucleotide sequence: TGCGCCAGCAGCCCCCGGGACAGCTATGGCTACACCTTC. It is translated as CASSPRDSYGYTF.

This sequence joins TRBV19 and TRBJ2-7; D gene uncertain. Per the germline V gene, CDR1 is LNHDA and CDR2 is SQIVND (reference sequence). The V end lost 9 bases, the J end lost 2 bases, and 14 bases lay between the germline ends. This CDR3 contains 13 residues. CDR3 amino acids: CASSRTSTYEQYF. For the CDR3, the DNA is TGTGCCAGCTCGCGAACGTCTACCTACGAGCAGTACTTC.

V and J are TRBV4-1 and TRBJ1-2; 7 bases are a match to TRBD1. This CDR3 comprises 15 residues. J gave up 7 bases and V 0 bases, and 8 bases lay outside the gene matches. The germline CDR1 and CDR2 sequences are MGHRA and YSYEKL. CDR3 in amino acids: CASSQDRTGYAGYTF. The CDR3 region has the DNA TGCGCCAGCAGCCAAGATCGGACAGGCTATGCTGGCTACACCTTC.

As for this clone: Other DNA sequences in the same sample also yield this CDR3. CDR3 in DNA: TGCGCCAGCAGCTTGGGGGAGCGGGAGACCCAGTACTTC. As protein: CASSLGERETQYF. This chain links TRBV5-1 with TRBJ2-5; TRBD2 might be the D (5 bases). The CDR3 extends over 13 amino acids. Deletions cut 0 bases from V and 5 bases from J, with 8 bases between. The germline V gene has CDR1 SGHRS and CDR2 YFSETQ.

This sequence joins TRBV5-4 and TRBJ2-7, with 7 bases identical to TRBD1. The V and J ends lost 0 bases and 3 bases, in that order; junction bases with no gene match: 3. This CDR3 comprises 14 residues. Per germline, CDR1 SGHNT and CDR2 YYREEE (reference sequence). CDR3 region: CASSLDRDSYEQYF. As DNA, the CDR3 is TGTGCCAGCAGCTTGGACCGGGACAGCTACGAGCAGTACTTC.